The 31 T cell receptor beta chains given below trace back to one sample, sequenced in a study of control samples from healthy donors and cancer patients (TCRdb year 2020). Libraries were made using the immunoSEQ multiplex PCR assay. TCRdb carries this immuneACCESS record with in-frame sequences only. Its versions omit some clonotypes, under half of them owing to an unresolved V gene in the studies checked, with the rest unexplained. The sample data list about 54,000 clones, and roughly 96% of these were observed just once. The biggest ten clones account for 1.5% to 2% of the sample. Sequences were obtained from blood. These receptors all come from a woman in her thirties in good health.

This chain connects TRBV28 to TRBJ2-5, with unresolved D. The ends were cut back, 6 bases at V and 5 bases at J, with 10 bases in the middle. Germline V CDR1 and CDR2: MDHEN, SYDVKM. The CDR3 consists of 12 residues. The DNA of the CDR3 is TGTGCCAGCAGCCCTCCCTCGGAGACCCAGTACTTC. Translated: CASSPPSETQYF.

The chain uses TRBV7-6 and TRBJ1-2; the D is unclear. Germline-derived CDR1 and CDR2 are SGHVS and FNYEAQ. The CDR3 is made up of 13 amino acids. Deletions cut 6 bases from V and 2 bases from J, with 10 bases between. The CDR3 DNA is TGTGCCAGCAGTCAGGAGGACAACTATGGCTACACCTTC. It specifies CASSQEDNYGYTF.

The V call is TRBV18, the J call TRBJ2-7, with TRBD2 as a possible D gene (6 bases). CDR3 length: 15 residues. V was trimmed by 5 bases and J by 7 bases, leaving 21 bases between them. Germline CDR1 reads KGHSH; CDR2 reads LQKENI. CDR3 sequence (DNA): TGTGCCAGCTCATTGGCGGGACTTACATGGGAGGAGCAGTACTTC. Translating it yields CASSLAGLTWEEQYF.

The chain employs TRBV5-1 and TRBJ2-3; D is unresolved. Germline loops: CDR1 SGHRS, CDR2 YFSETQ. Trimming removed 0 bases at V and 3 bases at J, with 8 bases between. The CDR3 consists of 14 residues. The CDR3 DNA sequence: TGCGCCAGCAGCTTGGCCCTTGGGACAGATACGCAGTATTTT. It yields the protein CASSLALGTDTQYF.

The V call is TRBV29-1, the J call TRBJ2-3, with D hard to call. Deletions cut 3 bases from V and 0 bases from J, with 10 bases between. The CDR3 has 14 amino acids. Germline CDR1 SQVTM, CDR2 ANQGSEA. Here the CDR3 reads CSVDLLESTDTQYF. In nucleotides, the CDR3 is TGCAGCGTTGATTTGCTAGAAAGCACAGATACGCAGTATTTT.

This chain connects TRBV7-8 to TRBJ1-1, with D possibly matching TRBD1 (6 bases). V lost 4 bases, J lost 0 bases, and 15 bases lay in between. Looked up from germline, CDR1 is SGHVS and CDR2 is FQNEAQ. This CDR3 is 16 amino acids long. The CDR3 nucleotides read TGTGCCAGCAGCTCATTCCGGGACACCATGAACACTGAAGCTTTCTTT. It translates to CASSSFRDTMNTEAFF. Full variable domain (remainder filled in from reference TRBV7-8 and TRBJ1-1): GAGVSQSPRYKVAKRGQDVALRCDPISGHVSLFWYQQALGQGPEFLTYFQNEAQLDKSGLPSDRFFAERPEGSVSTLKIQRTQQEDSAVYLCASSSFRDTMNTEAFFGQGTRLTVV.

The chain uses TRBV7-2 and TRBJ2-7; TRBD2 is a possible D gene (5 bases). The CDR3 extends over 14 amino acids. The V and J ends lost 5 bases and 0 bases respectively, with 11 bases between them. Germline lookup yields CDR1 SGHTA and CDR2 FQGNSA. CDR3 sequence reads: CASSAGLLSYEQYF. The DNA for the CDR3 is TGTGCCAGCAGCGCGGGTCTCCTCTCCTACGAGCAGTACTTC.

CDR3 DNA sequence: TGTGCCAGCAGCCAGAGCACAGATACGCAGTATTTT. Translation: CASSQSTDTQYF. This chain links TRBV5-4 with TRBJ2-3; D call uncertain. CDR3 length equals 12 residues. Germline V gene sequence: CDR1 SGHNT, CDR2 YYREEE (reference sequence). V dropped 4 bases and J dropped 0 bases, with 3 bases sitting between them.

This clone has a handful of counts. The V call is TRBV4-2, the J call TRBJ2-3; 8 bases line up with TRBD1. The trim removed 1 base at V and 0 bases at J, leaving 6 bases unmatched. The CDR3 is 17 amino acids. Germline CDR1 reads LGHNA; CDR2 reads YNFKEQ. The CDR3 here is CASSQGHGTGSTDTQYF. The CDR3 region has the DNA TGTGCCAGCAGCCAAGGACACGGGACAGGTAGCACAGATACGCAGTATTTT.

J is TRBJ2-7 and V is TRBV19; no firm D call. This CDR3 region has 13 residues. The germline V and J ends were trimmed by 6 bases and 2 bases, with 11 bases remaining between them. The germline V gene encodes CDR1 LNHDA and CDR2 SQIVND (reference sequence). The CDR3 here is CASSPDTPYEQYF. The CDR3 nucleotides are TGTGCCAGTAGCCCCGACACGCCCTACGAGCAGTACTTC.

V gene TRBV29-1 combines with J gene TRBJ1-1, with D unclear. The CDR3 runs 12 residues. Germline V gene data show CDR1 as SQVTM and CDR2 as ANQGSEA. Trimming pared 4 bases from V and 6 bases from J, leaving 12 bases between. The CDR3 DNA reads TGCAGCGTTGGAGATGGGAGGGCTGAAGCTTTCTTT. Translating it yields CSVGDGRAEAFF. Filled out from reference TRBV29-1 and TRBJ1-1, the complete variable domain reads SAVISQKPSRDICQRGTSLTIQCQVDSQVTMMFWYRQQPGQSLTLIATANQGSEATYESGFVIDKFPISRPNLTFSTLTVSNMSPEDSSIYLCSVGDGRAEAFFGQGTRLTVV.

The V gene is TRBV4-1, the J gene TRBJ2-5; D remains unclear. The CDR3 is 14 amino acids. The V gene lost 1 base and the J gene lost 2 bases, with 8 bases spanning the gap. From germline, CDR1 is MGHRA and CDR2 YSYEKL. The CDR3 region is CASSQGPEQETQYF. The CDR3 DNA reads TGCGCCAGCAGCCAAGGCCCAGAACAAGAGACCCAGTACTTC.

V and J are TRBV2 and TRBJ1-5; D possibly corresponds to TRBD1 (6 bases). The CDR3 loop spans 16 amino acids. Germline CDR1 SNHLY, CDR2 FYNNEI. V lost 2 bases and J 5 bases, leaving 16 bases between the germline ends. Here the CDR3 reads CASSEWGTPKDQPQHF. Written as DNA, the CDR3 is TGTGCCAGCAGTGAATGGGGGACACCAAAGGATCAGCCCCAGCATTTT.

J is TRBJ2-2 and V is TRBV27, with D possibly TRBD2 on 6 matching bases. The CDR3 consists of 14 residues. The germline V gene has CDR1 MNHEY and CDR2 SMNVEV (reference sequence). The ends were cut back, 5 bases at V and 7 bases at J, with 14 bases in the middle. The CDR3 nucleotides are TGTGCCAGCAGTCTGGGACTGGGCGGCGGGGAGCTGTTTTTT. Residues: CASSLGLGGGELFF.

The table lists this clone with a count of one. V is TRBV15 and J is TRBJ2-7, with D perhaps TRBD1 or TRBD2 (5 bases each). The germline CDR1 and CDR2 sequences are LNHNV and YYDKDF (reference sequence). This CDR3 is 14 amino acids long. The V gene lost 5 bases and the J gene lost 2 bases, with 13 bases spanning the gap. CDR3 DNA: TGTGCCACCAGCTCGGGCAGGGAGACCTACGAGCAGTACTTC. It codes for CATSSGRETYEQYF.

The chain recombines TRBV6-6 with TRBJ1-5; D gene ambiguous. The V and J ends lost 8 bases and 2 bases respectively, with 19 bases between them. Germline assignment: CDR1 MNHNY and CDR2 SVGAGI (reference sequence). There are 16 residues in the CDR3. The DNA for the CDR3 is TGTGCCAGCCGCGAGAGGTGGGGATACGGCAATCAGCCCCAGCATTTT. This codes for CASRERWGYGNQPQHF.

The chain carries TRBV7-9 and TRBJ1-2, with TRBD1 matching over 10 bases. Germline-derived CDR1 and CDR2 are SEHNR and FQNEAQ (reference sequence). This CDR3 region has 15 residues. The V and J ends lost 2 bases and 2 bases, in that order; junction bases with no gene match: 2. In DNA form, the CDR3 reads TGTGCCAGCAGCTTACCGGGACAGGGGAACTATGGCTACACCTTC. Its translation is CASSLPGQGNYGYTF.

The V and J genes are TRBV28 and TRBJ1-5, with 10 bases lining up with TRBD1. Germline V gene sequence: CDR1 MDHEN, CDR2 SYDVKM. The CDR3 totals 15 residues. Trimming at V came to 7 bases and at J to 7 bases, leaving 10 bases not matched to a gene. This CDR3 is CASTLPTGGQQPQHF. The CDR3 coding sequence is TGTGCCAGCACCCTTCCGACAGGGGGCCAGCAGCCCCAGCATTTT.

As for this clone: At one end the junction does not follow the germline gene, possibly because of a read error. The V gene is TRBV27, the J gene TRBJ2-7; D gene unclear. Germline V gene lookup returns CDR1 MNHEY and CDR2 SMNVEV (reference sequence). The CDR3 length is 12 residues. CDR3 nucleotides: TGTGCCAGCAGTTTACCCTCCTCCGAGCAGTACTTC. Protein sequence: CASSLPSSEQYF.

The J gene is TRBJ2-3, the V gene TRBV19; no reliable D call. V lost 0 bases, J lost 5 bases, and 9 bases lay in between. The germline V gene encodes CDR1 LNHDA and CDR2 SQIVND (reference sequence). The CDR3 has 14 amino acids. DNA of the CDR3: TGTGCCAGTAGTATAGACCGCCTGGGAGATACGCAGTATTTT. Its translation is CASSIDRLGDTQYF.

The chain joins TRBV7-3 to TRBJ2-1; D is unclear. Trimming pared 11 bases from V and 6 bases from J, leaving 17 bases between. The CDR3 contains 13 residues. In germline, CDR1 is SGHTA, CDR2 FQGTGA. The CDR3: CACAIGMGNEQFF. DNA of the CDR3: TGTGCCTGTGCCATTGGGATGGGCAATGAGCAGTTCTTC.

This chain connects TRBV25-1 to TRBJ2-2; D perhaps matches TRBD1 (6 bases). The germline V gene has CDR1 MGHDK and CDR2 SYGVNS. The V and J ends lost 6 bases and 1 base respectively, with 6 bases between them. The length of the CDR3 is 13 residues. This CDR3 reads CASRTGNTGELFF. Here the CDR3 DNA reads TGTGCCAGCAGGACAGGGAACACCGGGGAGCTGTTTTTT.

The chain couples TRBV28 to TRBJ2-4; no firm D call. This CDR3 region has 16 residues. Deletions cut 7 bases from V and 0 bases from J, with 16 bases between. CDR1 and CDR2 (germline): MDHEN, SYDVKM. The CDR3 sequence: CASMKKASLAKNIQYF. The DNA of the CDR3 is TGTGCCAGCATGAAAAAGGCGAGTCTAGCCAAAAACATTCAGTACTTC.

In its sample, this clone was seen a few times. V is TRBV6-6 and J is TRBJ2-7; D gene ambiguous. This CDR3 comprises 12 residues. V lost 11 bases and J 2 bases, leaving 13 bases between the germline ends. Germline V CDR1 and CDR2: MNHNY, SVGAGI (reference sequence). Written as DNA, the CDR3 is TGTGCCTCCCATGGACCTGCCTACGAGCAGTACTTC. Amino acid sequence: CASHGPAYEQYF.

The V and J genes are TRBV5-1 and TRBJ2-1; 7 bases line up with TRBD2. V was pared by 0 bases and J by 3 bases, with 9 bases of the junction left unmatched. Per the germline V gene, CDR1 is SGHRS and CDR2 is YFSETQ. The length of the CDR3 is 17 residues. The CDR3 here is CASSLERLLAGYNEQFF. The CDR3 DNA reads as TGCGCCAGCAGCTTGGAGCGACTATTAGCGGGCTACAATGAGCAGTTCTTC.

CDR3 sequence: CASSQDRASTYEQYF. DNA of the CDR3: TGTGCCAGCAGCCAAGATAGGGCTAGCACGTACGAGCAGTACTTC. V gene TRBV3-1 (or the pseudogene TRBV3-2) combines with J gene TRBJ2-7, with a weak D call TRBD2 (5 bases). This CDR3 has 15 amino acids. In germline, CDR1 is LGHDT, CDR2 YNNKEL (reference sequence). V lost 0 bases and J 4 bases, leaving 13 bases between the germline ends.

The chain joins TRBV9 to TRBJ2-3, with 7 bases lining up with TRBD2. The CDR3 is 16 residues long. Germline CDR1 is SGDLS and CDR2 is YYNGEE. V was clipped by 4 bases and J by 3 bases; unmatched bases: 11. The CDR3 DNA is TGTGCCAGCAGCCAGGCGTGGGGCGGGAGAACAGATACGCAGTATTTT. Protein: CASSQAWGGRTDTQYF. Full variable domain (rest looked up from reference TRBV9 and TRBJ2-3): DSGVTQTPKHLITATGQRVTLRCSPRSGDLSVYWYQQSLDQGLQFLIQYYNGEERAKGNILERFSAQQFPDLHSELNLSSLELGDSALYFCASSQAWGGRTDTQYFGPGTRLTVL.

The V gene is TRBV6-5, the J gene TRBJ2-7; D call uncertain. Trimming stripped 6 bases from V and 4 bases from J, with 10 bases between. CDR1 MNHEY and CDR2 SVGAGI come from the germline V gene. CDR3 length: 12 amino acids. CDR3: CASRFTAYEQYF. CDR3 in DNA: TGTGCCAGCAGATTCACAGCTTACGAGCAGTACTTC.

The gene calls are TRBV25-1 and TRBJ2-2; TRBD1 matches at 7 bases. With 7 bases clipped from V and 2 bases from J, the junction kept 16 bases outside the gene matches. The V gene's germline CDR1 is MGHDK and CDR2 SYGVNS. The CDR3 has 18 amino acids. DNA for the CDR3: TGTGCCAGCATAGGTTTCAACTCGAGACAGGGAAACACCGGGGAGCTGTTTTTT. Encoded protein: CASIGFNSRQGNTGELFF. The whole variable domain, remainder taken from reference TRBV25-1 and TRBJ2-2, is EADIYQTPRYLVIGTGKKITLECSQTMGHDKMYWYQQDPGMELHLIHYSYGVNSTEKGDLSSESTVSRIRTEHFPLTLESARPSHTSQYLCASIGFNSRQGNTGELFFGEGSRLTVL.

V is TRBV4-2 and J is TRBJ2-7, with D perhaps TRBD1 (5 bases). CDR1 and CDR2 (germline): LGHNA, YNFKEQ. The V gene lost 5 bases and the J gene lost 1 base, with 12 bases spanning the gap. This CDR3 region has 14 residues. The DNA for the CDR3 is TGTGCCAGCAGCACCGAGACAGAGTCCTACGAGCAGTACTTC. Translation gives CASSTETESYEQYF.

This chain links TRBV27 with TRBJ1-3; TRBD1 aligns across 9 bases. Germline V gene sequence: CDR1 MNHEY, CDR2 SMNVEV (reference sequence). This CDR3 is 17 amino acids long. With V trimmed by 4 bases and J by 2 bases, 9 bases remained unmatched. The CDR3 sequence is CASSSRPGQGAGNTIYF. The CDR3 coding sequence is TGTGCCAGCAGTTCAAGGCCGGGACAGGGAGCTGGAAACACCATATATTTT.